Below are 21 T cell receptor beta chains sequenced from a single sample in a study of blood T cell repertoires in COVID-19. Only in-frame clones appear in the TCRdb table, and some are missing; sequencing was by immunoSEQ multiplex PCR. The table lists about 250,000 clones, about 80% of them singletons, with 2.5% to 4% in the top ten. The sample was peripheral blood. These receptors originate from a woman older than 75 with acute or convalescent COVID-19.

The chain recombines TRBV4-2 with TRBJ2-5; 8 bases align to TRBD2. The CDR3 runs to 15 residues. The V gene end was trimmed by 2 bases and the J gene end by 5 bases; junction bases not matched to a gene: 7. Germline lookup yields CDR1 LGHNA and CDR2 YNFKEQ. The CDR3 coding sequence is TGTGCCAGCAGCCAAACACGGGGGGGCGCGGAGACCCAGTACTTC. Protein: CASSQTRGGAETQYF.

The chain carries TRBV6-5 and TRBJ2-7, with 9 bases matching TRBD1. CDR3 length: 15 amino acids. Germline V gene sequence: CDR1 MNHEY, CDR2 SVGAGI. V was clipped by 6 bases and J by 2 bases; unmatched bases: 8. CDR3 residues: CASRSYGTGTYEQYF. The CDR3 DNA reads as TGTGCCAGCAGAAGTTACGGGACAGGGACCTACGAGCAGTACTTC.

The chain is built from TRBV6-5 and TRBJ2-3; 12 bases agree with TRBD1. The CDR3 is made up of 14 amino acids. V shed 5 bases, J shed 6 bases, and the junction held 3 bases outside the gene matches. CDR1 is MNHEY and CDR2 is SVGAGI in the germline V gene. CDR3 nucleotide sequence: TGTGCCAGCAGTCGGGACAGGGGGCCGGATACGCAGTATTTT. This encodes CASSRDRGPDTQYF.

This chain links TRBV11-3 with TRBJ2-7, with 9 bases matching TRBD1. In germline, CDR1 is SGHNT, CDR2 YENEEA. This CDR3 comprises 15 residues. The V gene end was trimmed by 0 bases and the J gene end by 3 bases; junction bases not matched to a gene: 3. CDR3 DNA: TGTGCCAGCAGCTTAGACGGGACAGGGTTCTACGAGCAGTACTTC. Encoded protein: CASSLDGTGFYEQYF.

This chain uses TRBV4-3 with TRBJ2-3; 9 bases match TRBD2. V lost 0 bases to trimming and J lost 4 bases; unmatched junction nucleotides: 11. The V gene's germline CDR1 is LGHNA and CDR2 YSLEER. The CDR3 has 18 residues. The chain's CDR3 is CASSQDRRRGGIPDTQYF. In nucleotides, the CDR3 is TGCGCCAGCAGCCAAGATCGGAGGCGGGGGGGCATCCCAGATACGCAGTATTTT.

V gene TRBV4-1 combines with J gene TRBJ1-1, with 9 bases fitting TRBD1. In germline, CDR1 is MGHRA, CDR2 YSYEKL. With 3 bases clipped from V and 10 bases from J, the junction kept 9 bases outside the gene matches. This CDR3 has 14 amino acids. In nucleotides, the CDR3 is TGCGCCAGCAGCCAGAATCCTCGGGACAGGGTAGCTTTCTTT. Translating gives CASSQNPRDRVAFF.

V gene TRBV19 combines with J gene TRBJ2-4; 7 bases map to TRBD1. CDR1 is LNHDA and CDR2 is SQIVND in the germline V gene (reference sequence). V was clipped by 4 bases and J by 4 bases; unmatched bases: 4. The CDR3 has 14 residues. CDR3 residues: CASSKGQQKNIQYF. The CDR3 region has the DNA TGTGCCAGTAGTAAGGGACAGCAAAAAAACATTCAGTACTTC.

CDR3 loop: CASSLGNGGSPLHF. CDR3 DNA sequence: TGTGCCAGCAGCTTGGGAAACGGTGGTTCACCCCTCCACTTT. The J gene is TRBJ1-6, the V gene TRBV5-4; D unresolved. Trimming took 0 bases from V and 9 from J, leaving 10 bases between them. The CDR3 length is 14 residues. Germline V CDR1 and CDR2: SGHNT, YYREEE (reference sequence).

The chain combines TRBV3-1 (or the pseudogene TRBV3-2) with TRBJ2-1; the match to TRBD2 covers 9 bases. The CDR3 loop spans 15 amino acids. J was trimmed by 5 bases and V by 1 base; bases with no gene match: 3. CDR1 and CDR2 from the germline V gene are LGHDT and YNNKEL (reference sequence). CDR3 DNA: TGTGCCAGCAGCCAAGGTAGCGGGGGTAACAATGAGCAGTTCTTC. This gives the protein CASSQGSGGNNEQFF.

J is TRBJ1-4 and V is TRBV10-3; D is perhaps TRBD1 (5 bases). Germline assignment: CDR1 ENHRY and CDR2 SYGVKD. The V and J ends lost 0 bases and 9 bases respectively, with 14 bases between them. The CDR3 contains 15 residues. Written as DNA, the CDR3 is TGTGCCATCAGTGAGTCCGACAGCTCCCGCCAAAAACTGTTTTTT. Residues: CAISESDSSRQKLFF.

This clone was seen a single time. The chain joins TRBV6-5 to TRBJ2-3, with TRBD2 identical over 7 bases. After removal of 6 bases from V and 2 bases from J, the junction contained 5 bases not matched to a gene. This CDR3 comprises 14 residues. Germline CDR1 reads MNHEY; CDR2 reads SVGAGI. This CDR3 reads CASSWTRPTDTQYF. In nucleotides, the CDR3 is TGTGCCAGCAGCTGGACTAGACCCACAGATACGCAGTATTTT.

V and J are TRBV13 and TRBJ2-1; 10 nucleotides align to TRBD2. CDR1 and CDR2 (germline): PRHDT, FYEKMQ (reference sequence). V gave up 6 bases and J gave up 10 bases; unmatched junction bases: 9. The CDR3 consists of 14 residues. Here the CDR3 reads CASRQAGGPVEQFF. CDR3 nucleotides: TGTGCCAGCAGGCAAGCGGGAGGGCCGGTAGAGCAGTTCTTC.

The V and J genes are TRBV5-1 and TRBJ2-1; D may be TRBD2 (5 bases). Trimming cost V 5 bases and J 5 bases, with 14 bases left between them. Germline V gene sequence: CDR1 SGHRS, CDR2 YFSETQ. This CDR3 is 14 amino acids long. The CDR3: CASSSGNYDNEQFF. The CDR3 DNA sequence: TGCGCCAGCAGTTCCGGGAACTACGACAATGAGCAGTTCTTC.

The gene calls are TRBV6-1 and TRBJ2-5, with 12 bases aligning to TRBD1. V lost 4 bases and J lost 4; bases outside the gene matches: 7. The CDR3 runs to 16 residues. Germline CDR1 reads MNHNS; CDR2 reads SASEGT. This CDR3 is CASSARDRGRVETQYF. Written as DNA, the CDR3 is TGTGCCAGCAGTGCCCGGGACAGGGGGCGCGTAGAGACCCAGTACTTC.

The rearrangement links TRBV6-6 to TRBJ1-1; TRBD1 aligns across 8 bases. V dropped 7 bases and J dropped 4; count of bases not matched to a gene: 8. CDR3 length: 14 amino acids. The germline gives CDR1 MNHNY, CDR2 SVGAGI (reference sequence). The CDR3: CASNLPGGVTEAFF. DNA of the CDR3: TGTGCCAGCAATTTACCAGGGGGCGTCACTGAAGCTTTCTTT.

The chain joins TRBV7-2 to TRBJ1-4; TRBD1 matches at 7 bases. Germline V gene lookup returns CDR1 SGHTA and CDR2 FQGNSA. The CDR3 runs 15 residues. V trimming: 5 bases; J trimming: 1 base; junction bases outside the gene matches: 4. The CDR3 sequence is CASSVNRGTNEKLFF. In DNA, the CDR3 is TGTGCCAGCAGCGTCAACAGGGGAACTAATGAAAAACTGTTTTTT.

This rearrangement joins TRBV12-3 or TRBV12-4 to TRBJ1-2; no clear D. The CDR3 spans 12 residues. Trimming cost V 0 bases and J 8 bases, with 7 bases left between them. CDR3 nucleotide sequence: TGTGCCAGCAGTTTAGCAGTACACGGCTACACCTTC. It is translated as CASSLAVHGYTF.

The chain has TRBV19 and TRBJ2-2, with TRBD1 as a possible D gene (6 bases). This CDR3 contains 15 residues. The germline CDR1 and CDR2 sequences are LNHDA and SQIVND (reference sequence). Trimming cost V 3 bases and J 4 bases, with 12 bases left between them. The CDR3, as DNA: TGTGCCAGTAGTATTGGCAGGGGCGGCACCGGGGAGCTGTTTTTT. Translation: CASSIGRGGTGELFF.

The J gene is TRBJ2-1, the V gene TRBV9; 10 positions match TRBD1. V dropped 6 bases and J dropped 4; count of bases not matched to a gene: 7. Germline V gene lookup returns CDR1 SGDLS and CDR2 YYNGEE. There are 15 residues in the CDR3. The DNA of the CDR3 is TGTGCCAGCACCCAGGGACAGGGGCCATACAATGAGCAGTTCTTC. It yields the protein CASTQGQGPYNEQFF.

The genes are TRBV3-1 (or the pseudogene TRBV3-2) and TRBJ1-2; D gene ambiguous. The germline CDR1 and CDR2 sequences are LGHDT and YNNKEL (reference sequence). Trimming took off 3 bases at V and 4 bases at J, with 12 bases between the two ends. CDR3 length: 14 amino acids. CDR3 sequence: CASSHHTTFYGYTF. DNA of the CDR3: TGTGCCAGCAGCCACCACACAACCTTCTATGGCTACACCTTC.

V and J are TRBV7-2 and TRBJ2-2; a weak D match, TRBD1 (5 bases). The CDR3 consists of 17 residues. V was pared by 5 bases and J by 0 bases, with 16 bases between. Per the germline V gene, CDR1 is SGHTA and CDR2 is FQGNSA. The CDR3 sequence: CASSPRSQGSNTGELFF. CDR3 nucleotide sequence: TGTGCCAGCAGCCCGAGGTCCCAGGGATCGAACACCGGGGAGCTGTTTTTT. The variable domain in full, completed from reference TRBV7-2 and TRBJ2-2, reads GAGVSQSPSNKVTEKGKDVELRCDPISGHTALYWYRQSLGQGLEFLIYFQGNSAPDKSGLPSDRFSAERTGGSVSTLTIQRTQQEDSAVYLCASSPRSQGSNTGELFFGEGSRLTVL.